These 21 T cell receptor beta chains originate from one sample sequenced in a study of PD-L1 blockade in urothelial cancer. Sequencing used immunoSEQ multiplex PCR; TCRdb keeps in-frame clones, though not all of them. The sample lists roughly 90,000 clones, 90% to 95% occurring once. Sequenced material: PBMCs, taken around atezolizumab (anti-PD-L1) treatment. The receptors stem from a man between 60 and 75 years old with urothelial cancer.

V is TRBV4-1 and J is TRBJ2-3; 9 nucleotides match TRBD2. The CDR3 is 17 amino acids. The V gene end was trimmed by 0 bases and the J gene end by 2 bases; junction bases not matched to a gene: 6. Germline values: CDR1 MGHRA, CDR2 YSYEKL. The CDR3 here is CASSQEKRGDYTDTQYF. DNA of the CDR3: TGCGCCAGCAGCCAAGAGAAGCGGGGGGATTACACAGATACGCAGTATTTT.

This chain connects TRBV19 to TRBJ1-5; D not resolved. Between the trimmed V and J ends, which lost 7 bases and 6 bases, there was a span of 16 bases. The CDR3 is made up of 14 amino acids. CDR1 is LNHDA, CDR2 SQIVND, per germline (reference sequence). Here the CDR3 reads CASTDRPAGQPQHF. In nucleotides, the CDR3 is TGTGCCAGTACCGATAGGCCCGCAGGTCAGCCCCAGCATTTT.

The CDR3 reads CASSSTDGTEAFF. In DNA form, the CDR3 reads TGTGCCAGCAGCTCTACAGATGGCACTGAAGCTTTCTTT. The genes are TRBV11-2 and TRBJ1-1; D not certain. V was pared by 4 bases and J by 4 bases, with 10 bases between. This CDR3 has 13 amino acids. Germline CDR1 and CDR2: SGHAT and FQNNGV.

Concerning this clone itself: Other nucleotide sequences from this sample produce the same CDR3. The CDR3 nucleotides are TGTGCCAGCAGCTTGCAGGGGGCGTACGAGCAGTACTTC. As protein: CASSLQGAYEQYF. V is TRBV5-4 and J is TRBJ2-7, with 8 bases identical to TRBD1. Germline V lookup: CDR1 SGHNT, CDR2 YYREEE (reference sequence). J was trimmed by 4 bases and V by 1 base; bases with no gene match: 1. This CDR3 region has 13 residues. The full variable domain, in which reference TRBV5-4 and TRBJ2-7 provide the parts outside the CDR3, is ETGVTQSPTHLIKTRGQQVTLRCSSQSGHNTVSWYQQALGQGPQFIFQYYREEENGRGNFPPRFSGLQFPNYSSELNVNALELDDSALYLCASSLQGAYEQYFGPGTRLTVT.

CDR3 sequence reads: CASSVSGQTNTGELFF. CDR3 DNA sequence: TGCGCCAGCAGCGTGTCAGGACAGACGAACACCGGGGAGCTGTTTTTT. The chain couples TRBV5-1 to TRBJ2-2; possibly TRBD1 for D (6 bases). The germline V gene has CDR1 SGHRS and CDR2 YFSETQ. This CDR3 contains 16 residues. The V and J ends lost 4 bases and 0 bases respectively, with 13 bases between them.

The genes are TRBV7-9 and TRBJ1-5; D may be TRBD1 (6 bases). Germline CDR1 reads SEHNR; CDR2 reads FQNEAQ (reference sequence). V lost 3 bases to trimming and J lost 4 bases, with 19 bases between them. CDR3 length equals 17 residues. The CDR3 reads CASSLAGWGGDNQPQHF. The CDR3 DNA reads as TGTGCCAGCAGCTTGGCAGGGTGGGGGGGCGATAATCAGCCCCAGCATTTT.

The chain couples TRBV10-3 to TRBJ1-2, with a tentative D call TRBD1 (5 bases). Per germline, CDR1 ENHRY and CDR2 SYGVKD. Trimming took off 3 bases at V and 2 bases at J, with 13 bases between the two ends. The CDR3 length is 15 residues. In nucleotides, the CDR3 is TGTGCCATCAGTGACTTAGGACACGGGAACTATGGCTACACCTTC. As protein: CAISDLGHGNYGYTF.

CDR3 bases: TGTGCCACCAAGGGACTAGCGGGAGAAGGGGGGGAGCAGTACTTC. Translating gives CATKGLAGEGGEQYF. The chain carries TRBV10-3 and TRBJ2-7; 14 nucleotides line up with TRBD2. V shed 10 bases and J 7 bases; nucleotides not matched to a gene: 12. Germline-derived CDR1 and CDR2 are ENHRY and SYGVKD. The CDR3 covers 15 residues.

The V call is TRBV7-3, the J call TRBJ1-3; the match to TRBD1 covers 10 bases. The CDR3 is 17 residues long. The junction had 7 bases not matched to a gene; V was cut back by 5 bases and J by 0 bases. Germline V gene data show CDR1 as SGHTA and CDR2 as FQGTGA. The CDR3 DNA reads TGTGCCAGCAGCGTACCGGGACAGGGGTTCTCTGGAAACACCATATATTTT. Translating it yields CASSVPGQGFSGNTIYF.

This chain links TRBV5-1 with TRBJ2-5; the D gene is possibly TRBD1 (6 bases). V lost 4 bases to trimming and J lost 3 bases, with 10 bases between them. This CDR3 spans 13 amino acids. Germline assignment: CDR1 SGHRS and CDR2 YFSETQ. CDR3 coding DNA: TGCGCCAGCAGCGACCCAGGGGAAGAGACCCAGTACTTC. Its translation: CASSDPGEETQYF. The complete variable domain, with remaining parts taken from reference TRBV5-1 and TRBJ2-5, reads KAGVTQTPRYLIKTRGQQVTLSCSPISGHRSVSWYQQTPGQGLQFLFEYFSETQRNKGNFPGRFSGRQFSNSRSEMNVSTLELGDSALYLCASSDPGEETQYFGPGTRLLVL.

CDR3 bases: TGTGCCAGCTCACCAAGGTCAGGACAAGAGACCCAGTACTTC. It encodes CASSPRSGQETQYF. The V call is TRBV18, the J call TRBJ2-5; D call uncertain. CDR3 size: 14 residues. CDR1 is KGHSH and CDR2 is LQKENI in the germline V gene. V lost 2 bases, J lost 2 bases, and 9 bases lay in between.

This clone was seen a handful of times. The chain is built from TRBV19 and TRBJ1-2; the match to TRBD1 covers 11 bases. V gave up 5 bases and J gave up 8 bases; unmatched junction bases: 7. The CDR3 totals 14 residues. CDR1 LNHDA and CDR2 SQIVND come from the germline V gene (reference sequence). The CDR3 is CASSPGQGVSGYTF. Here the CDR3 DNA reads TGTGCCAGTAGTCCGGGACAGGGGGTATCCGGCTACACCTTC.

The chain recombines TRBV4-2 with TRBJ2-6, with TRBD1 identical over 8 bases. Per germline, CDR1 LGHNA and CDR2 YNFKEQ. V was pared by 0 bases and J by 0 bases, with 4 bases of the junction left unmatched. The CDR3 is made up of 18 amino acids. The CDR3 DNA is TGTGCCAGCAGCCAAGATTGGACAGGGTTCTCTGGGGCCAACGTCCTGACTTTC. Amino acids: CASSQDWTGFSGANVLTF.

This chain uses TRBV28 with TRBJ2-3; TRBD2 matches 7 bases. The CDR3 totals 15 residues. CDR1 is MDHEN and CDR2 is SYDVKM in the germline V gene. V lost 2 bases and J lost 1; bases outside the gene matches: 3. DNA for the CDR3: TGTGCCAGCAGTTTAGGGGGGGACCGCACAGATACGCAGTATTTT. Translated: CASSLGGDRTDTQYF.

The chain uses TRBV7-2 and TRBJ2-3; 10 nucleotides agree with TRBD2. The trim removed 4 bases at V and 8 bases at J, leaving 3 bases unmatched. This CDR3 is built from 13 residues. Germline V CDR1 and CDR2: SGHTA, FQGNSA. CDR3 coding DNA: TGTGCCAGCAGCTATCAGCGGGGGGGTACGCAGTATTTT. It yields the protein CASSYQRGGTQYF.

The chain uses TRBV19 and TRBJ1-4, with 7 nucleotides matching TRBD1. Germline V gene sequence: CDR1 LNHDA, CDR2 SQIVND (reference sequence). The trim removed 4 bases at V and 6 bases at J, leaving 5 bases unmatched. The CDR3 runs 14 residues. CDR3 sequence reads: CASSTADRDEKLFF. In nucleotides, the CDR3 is TGTGCCAGTAGTACCGCCGACAGGGATGAAAAACTGTTTTTT.

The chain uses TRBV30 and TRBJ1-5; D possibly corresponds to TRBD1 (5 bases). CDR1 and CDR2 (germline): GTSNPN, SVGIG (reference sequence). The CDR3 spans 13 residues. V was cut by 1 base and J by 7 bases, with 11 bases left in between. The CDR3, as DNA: TGTGCCTGGAGTGCCTCAGGGCTCCAGCCCCAGCATTTT. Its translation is CAWSASGLQPQHF.

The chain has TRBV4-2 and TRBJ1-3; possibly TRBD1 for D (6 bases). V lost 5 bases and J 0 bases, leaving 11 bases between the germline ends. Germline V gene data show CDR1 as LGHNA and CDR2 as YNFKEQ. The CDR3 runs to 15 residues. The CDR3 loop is CASSERQDSGNTIYF. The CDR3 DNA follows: TGTGCCAGCAGCGAAAGACAGGACTCTGGAAACACCATATATTTT.

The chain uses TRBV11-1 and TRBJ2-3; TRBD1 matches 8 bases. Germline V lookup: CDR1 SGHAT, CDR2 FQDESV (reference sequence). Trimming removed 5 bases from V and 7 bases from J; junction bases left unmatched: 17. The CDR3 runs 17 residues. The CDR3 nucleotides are TGTGCCAGCAGCCCAAGGACAGGGTTCTACCAGGGAAATACGCAGTATTTT. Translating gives CASSPRTGFYQGNTQYF. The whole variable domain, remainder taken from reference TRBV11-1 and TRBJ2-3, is EAEVAQSPRYKITEKSQAVAFWCDPISGHATLYWYRQILGQGPELLVQFQDESVVDDSQLPKDRFSAERLKGVDSTLKIQPAELGDSAMYLCASSPRTGFYQGNTQYFGPGTRLTVL.

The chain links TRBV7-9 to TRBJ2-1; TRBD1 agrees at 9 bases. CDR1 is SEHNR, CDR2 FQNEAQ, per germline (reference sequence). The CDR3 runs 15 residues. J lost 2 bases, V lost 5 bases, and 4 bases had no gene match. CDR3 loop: CASSQGQGAYNEQFF. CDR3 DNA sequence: TGTGCCAGCAGCCAGGGACAGGGAGCCTACAATGAGCAGTTCTTC.

This chain's CDR3 is CASSQTSKETQYF. The CDR3 DNA reads TGCGCCAGCAGCCAGACTAGTAAAGAGACCCAGTACTTC. J is TRBJ2-5 and V is TRBV5-1; tentatively, D is TRBD2 (6 bases). This CDR3 contains 13 residues. Germline CDR1 SGHRS, CDR2 YFSETQ. Trimming took 4 bases from V and 3 from J, leaving 10 bases between them.